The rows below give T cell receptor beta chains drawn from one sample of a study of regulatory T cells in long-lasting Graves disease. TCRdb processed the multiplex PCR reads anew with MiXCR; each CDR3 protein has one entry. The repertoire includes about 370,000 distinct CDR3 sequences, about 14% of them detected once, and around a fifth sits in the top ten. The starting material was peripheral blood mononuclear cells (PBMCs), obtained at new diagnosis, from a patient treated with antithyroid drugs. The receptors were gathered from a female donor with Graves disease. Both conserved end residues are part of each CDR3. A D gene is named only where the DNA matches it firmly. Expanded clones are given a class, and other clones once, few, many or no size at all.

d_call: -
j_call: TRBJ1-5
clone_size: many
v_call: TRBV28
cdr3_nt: TGTGCCAGCAGGGGGGGGAGGGGAACCCAAGGCAATCAGCCCCAGCATTTT
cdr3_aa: CASRGGRGTQGNQPQHF

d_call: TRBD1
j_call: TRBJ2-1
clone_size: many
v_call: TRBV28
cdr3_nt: TGTGCCAGCAGTGTCACAGAACCGGGACAGGAGAGACCCAATGAGCAGTTCTTC
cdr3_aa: CASSVTEPGQERPNEQFF

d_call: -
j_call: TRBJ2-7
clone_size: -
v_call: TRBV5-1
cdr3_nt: TGCGCCAGCAGCCGGGCGGGGTACGAGCAGTACTTC
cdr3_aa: CASSRAGYEQYF

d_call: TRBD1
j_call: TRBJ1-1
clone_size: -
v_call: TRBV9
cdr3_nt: TGTGCCAGCAGCGTGACAGGGAGTGTCACTGAAGCTTTCTTT
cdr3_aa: CASSVTGSVTEAFF

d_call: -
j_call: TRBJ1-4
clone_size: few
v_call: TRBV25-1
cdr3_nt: TGTGCCAGCAGTGAATTAGGGGATCAGGGTAATGAAAAACTGTTTTTT
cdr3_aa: CASSELGDQGNEKLFF

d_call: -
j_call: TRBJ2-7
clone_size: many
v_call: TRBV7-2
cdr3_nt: TGTGCCAGCAGCTTATTTCTCGGCGATTCCTACGAGCAGTACTTC
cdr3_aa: CASSLFLGDSYEQYF

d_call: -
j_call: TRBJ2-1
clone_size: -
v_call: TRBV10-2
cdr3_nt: TGCGCCAGCAGTGAAAGGATCTGGGAGAATGAGCAGTTCTTC
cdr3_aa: CASSERIWENEQFF

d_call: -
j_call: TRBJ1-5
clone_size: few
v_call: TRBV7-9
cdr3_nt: TGTGCCAGCAGCACGGGAGTTAGCAATCAGCCCCAGCATTTT
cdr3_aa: CASSTGVSNQPQHF

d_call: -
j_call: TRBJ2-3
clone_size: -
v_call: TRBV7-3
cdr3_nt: TGTGCCAGCAGCCTAGACTCGGGCCTTGGGACAGATACGCAGTATTTT
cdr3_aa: CASSLDSGLGTDTQYF

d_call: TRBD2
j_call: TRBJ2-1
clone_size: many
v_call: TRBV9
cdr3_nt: TGTGCCAGCAGCGTAGTGGCTAGCGGGAGGGATGAGCAGTTCTTC
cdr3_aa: CASSVVASGRDEQFF

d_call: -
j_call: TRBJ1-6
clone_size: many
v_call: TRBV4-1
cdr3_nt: TGCGCCAGCTTCCCGAGAGGGGTGGGGAATTCACCCCTCCACTTT
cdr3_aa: CASFPRGVGNSPLHF

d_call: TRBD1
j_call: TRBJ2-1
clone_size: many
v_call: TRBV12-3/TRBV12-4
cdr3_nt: TGTGCCAGCACCAACGGACAGGGGCCCTACAATGAGCAGTTCTTC
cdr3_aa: CASTNGQGPYNEQFF

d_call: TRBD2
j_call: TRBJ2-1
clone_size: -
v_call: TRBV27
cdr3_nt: TGTGCCAGCAGTTCCTCCGGGACTAGCGGGAGTGTCGGCTACAATGAGCAGTTCTTC
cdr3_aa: CASSSSGTSGSVGYNEQFF

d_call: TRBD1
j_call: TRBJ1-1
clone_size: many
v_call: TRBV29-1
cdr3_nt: TGCAGCGTCGGACAGGGGGCGCGAACTGAAGCTTTCTTT
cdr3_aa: CSVGQGARTEAFF

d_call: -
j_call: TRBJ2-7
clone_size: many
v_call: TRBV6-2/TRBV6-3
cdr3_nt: TGTGCCACCTTGGGACGGGAGTACGAGCAGTACTTC
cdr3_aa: CATLGREYEQYF

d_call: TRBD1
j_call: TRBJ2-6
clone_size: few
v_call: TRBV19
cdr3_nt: TGTGCCAGTAGAAGGGGGCCCTCTGGGGCCAACGTCCTGACTTTC
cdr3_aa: CASRRGPSGANVLTF

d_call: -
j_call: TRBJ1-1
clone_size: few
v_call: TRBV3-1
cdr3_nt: TGTGCCAGCAGTTCTGGGGAGAACACTGAAGCTTTCTTT
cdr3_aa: CASSSGENTEAFF

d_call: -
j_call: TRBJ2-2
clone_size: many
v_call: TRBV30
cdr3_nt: TGTGCCTGGAGTTCGGGGTTCGGGGAGCTGTTTTTT
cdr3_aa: CAWSSGFGELFF

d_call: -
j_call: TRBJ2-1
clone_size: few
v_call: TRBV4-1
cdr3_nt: TGCGCCAGCAGTTGGCCTTTTGAAAACAATGAGCAGTTCTTC
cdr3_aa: CASSWPFENNEQFF

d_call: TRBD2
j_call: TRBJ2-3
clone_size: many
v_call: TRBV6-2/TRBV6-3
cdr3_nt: TGTGCCAGCAGTTCGGGACTAGCGGGATACACAGATACGCAGTATTTT
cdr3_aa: CASSSGLAGYTDTQYF